The next 20 T cell receptor beta chains were all read from a single sample in a study of shared clonotypes between healthy human individuals (dated by TCRdb to 2019 to 2021). CD8 naive samples were obtained by positive selection for CCR7 among CD45RO-negative cells, yielding a CD45RA+CCR7+ population from which TemRA cells were excluded. The library was built by means of the immunoSEQ multiplex PCR assay. Drawn from immuneACCESS, this table holds only the in-frame rearrangements with V and J called that TCRdb kept. Clones are partly lost; checked studies trace under half to an unresolved V gene and leave the rest unexplained. A total of around 1.9 million clones appear in this sample, around 93% of them only once. Over 1.5% of the sample is taken by the ten largest. Specimen: naive CD8+ T cells from PBMCs. The intended sense of this specimen's cell subset or site label: CD45RA+CCR7+. Receptor source: a man between 18 and 29 years old in good health. Some clones in this sample may be carry-over from other donors' samples.

With regard to this clone: This CDR3 is also generated by other DNA sequences in the sample. The chain joins TRBV9 to TRBJ2-2; D not resolved. Germline CDR1 reads SGDLS; CDR2 reads YYNGEE. Trimming removed 3 bases from V and 4 bases from J, with 7 bases in between. CDR3 length: 13 residues. The CDR3, as DNA: TGTGCCAGCAGCGCATCGGGCACCGGGGAGCTGTTTTTT. Protein product: CASSASGTGELFF.

The chain recombines TRBV11-2 with TRBJ2-4; 7 bases fit TRBD1. The V segment lost 5 bases and the J segment 0 bases; nucleotides outside the gene matches: 10. This CDR3 comprises 17 residues. Germline V lookup: CDR1 SGHAT, CDR2 FQNNGV. The CDR3 sequence: CASSPGTEKLAKNIQYF. Here the CDR3 DNA reads TGTGCCAGCAGCCCCGGGACAGAAAAACTAGCCAAAAACATTCAGTACTTC.

The chain has TRBV7-6 and TRBJ2-7; 10 nucleotides line up with TRBD1. Germline V gene sequence: CDR1 SGHVS, CDR2 FNYEAQ. The CDR3 contains 17 residues. After removal of 3 bases from V and 0 bases from J, the junction contained 8 bases not matched to a gene. The CDR3 region has the DNA TGTGCCAGCAGCTTTGGGACAGGGGCCCAACCCTCCTACGAGCAGTACTTC. Protein product: CASSFGTGAQPSYEQYF.

J is TRBJ1-3 and V is TRBV29-1; TRBD1 might be the D (5 bases). The germline CDR1 and CDR2 sequences are SQVTM and ANQGSEA. V was trimmed by 4 bases and J by 4 bases, leaving 11 bases between them. CDR3 length: 13 residues. DNA for the CDR3: TGCAGCGTTGTCCGGGCAGGGGGAAACACCATATATTTT. This encodes CSVVRAGGNTIYF.

This clone was detected only once. The gene calls are TRBV7-9 and TRBJ2-6; D is ambiguous. V was shortened by 7 bases and J by 4 bases, with 11 bases between the two germline ends. Germline V gives CDR1 SEHNR, CDR2 FQNEAQ (reference sequence). This CDR3 contains 14 residues. Here the CDR3 DNA reads TGTGCCAGCATCAGTACGAGGGGGGCCAACGTCCTGACTTTC. As protein: CASISTRGANVLTF. Complete variable domain (other parts from reference TRBV7-9 and TRBJ2-6): DTGVSQNPRHKITKRGQNVTFRCDPISEHNRLYWYRQTLGQGPEFLTYFQNEAQLEKSRLLSDRFSAERPKGSFSTLEIQRTEQGDSAMYLCASISTRGANVLTFGAGSRLTVL.

The count of this clone is one. This chain joins TRBV7-3 and TRBJ2-7, with TRBD2 matching over 7 bases. Looked up from germline, CDR1 is SGHTA and CDR2 is FQGTGA. Trimming took 2 bases from V and 3 from J; bases not matched to a gene: 7. The CDR3 extends over 15 amino acids. CDR3 bases: TGTGCCAGCAGCTTAGAAGCTAGCGGAGGCTACGAGCAGTACTTC. This gives the protein CASSLEASGGYEQYF.

The chain joins TRBV16 to TRBJ1-1, with D hard to call. The V end was cut by 1 base, the J end by 11 bases, with 11 bases between. Germline CDR1 reads KGHSY; CDR2 reads FQNENV. CDR3 length: 12 residues. The CDR3: CASSQLVAQAFF. CDR3 DNA sequence: TGTGCCAGCAGCCAATTAGTAGCCCAGGCTTTCTTT. Full variable domain (missing parts from reference TRBV16 and TRBJ1-1): GEEVAQTPKHLVRGEGQKAKLYCAPIKGHSYVFWYQQVLKNEFKFLISFQNENVFDETGMPKERFSAKCLPNSPCSLEIQATKLEDSAVYFCASSQLVAQAFFGQGTRLTVV.

Turning to this clone: The same CDR3 can be traced to other DNA sequences in this sample. V gene TRBV6-1 combines with J gene TRBJ2-7; tentative D call: TRBD2 (6 bases). The CDR3 has 13 residues. Deletions cut 3 bases from V and 3 bases from J, with 9 bases between. Germline V gene sequence: CDR1 MNHNS, CDR2 SASEGT. CDR3 nucleotides: TGTGCCAGCAGTGAGGGACTGGACTACGAGCAGTACTTC. Amino acid sequence: CASSEGLDYEQYF.

The chain carries TRBV6-6 and TRBJ2-7; 7 bases align to TRBD2. CDR1 and CDR2 (germline): MNHNY, SVGAGI (reference sequence). CDR3 length: 12 amino acids. The V gene end was trimmed by 8 bases and the J gene end by 2 bases; junction bases not matched to a gene: 3. The CDR3 spells CASSSGTYEQYF. The CDR3 DNA sequence: TGTGCCAGCTCTAGCGGCACCTACGAGCAGTACTTC.

The chain combines TRBV11-3 with TRBJ2-4; 7 nucleotides match TRBD1. Germline values: CDR1 SGHNT, CDR2 YENEEA. The V segment lost 5 bases and the J segment 4 bases; nucleotides outside the gene matches: 5. This CDR3 comprises 14 residues. The DNA of the CDR3 is TGTGCCAGCAGCCCCGGGACAGCGAAAAACATTCAGTACTTC. Translating it yields CASSPGTAKNIQYF. The entire variable domain, with the rest obtained from reference TRBV11-3 and TRBJ2-4, is as follows: EAGVVQSPRYKIIEKKQPVAFWCNPISGHNTLYWYLQNLGQGPELLIRYENEEAVDDSQLPKDRFSAERLKGVDSTLKIQPAELGDSAVYLCASSPGTAKNIQYFGAGTRLSVL.

The V call is TRBV7-8, the J call TRBJ2-5; 7 bases align to TRBD2. The ends lost 1 base at V and 4 bases at J; junction bases unmatched: 9. CDR1 and CDR2 (germline): SGHVS, FQNEAQ. The CDR3 has 16 residues. CDR3 DNA sequence: TGTGCCAGCAGCTTAGTGGTCACTAGCGACGGAGAGACCCAGTACTTC. Protein: CASSLVVTSDGETQYF.

This clone was counted once. The chain couples TRBV9 to TRBJ2-1; 12 bases map to TRBD2. In germline, CDR1 is SGDLS, CDR2 YYNGEE. V lost 4 bases to trimming and J lost 0 bases; unmatched junction nucleotides: 8. The CDR3 is 18 residues long. This CDR3 is CASSTPTSGRTSYNEQFF. Here the CDR3 DNA reads TGTGCCAGCAGCACACCGACTAGCGGGAGAACCTCCTACAATGAGCAGTTCTTC.

The chain joins TRBV27 to TRBJ2-5; no clear D gene. The length of the CDR3 is 13 residues. Trimming took 5 bases from V and 3 from J, leaving 10 bases between them. Germline lookup yields CDR1 MNHEY and CDR2 SMNVEV (reference sequence). CDR3 DNA sequence: TGTGCCAGCAGTATACGACGGAAAGAGACCCAGTACTTC. This codes for CASSIRRKETQYF.

The count of this clone is one. The V and J genes are TRBV15 and TRBJ2-4, with 16 positions matching TRBD2. With 5 bases clipped from V and 1 base from J, the junction kept 2 bases outside the gene matches. Germline assignment: CDR1 LNHNV and CDR2 YYDKDF (reference sequence). The CDR3 is 17 residues long. The CDR3 DNA reads TGTGCCACCAGCGGGACTAGCGGGAGGGCGGCCAAAAACATTCAGTACTTC. This sequence encodes CATSGTSGRAAKNIQYF.

The chain couples TRBV4-2 to TRBJ2-2; D ambiguous. The germline V gene has CDR1 LGHNA and CDR2 YNFKEQ. CDR3 length: 15 residues. V lost 5 bases and J lost 1, with 11 bases in between. This CDR3 is CASSSEDQNTGELFF. CDR3 in DNA: TGTGCCAGCAGCAGCGAGGACCAGAACACCGGGGAGCTGTTTTTT.

The chain carries TRBV6-6 and TRBJ2-4; TRBD1 matches at 7 bases. CDR1 MNHNY and CDR2 SVGAGI come from the germline V gene (reference sequence). The ends lost 5 bases at V and 5 bases at J; junction bases unmatched: 9. The CDR3 covers 15 residues. The CDR3 bases are TGTGCCAGCAGTCCGTACAGGGGCCCGGAAAACATTCAGTACTTC. This gives the protein CASSPYRGPENIQYF.

The chain recombines TRBV7-9 with TRBJ2-7; 9 nucleotides line up with TRBD1. This CDR3 is built from 15 residues. The V gene's germline CDR1 is SEHNR and CDR2 FQNEAQ (reference sequence). The junction had 10 bases not matched to a gene; V was cut back by 5 bases and J by 5 bases. Written as DNA, the CDR3 is TGTGCCAGCAGCACCCTCGACAGGGGGATCGACGAGCAGTACTTC. Translated: CASSTLDRGIDEQYF.

The chain has TRBV6-5 and TRBJ1-5; tentative D call: TRBD1 (6 bases). The germline V gene has CDR1 MNHEY and CDR2 SVGAGI. Trimming took off 6 bases at V and 1 base at J, with 10 bases between the two ends. This CDR3 is 14 amino acids long. The DNA for the CDR3 is TGTGCCAGCAGGACAGGACAAAGCAATCAGCCCCAGCATTTT. Amino acid sequence: CASRTGQSNQPQHF.

This CDR3 is CASSFNRGTGGLREKLFF. The CDR3 coding sequence is TGTGCCAGCAGTTTCAATCGCGGGACAGGGGGCCTTCGGGAAAAACTGTTTTTT. The chain joins TRBV27 to TRBJ1-4, with 12 bases fitting TRBD1. The CDR3 is 18 amino acids. V dropped 3 bases and J dropped 8; count of bases not matched to a gene: 13. Germline CDR1 reads MNHEY; CDR2 reads SMNVEV (reference sequence). The full variable domain, in which reference TRBV27 and TRBJ1-4 provide the parts outside the CDR3, is EAQVTQNPRYLITVTGKKLTVTCSQNMNHEYMSWYRQDPGLGLRQIYYSMNVEVTDKGDVPEGYKVSRKEKRNFPLILESPSPNQTSLYFCASSFNRGTGGLREKLFFGSGTQLSVL.

The chain combines TRBV28 with TRBJ1-2; a possible D gene is TRBD1 (5 bases). Germline assignment: CDR1 MDHEN and CDR2 SYDVKM. Trimming pared 3 bases from V and 4 bases from J, leaving 15 bases between. There are 15 residues in the CDR3. CDR3 sequence (DNA): TGTGCCAGCAGTTTCCTCCTGACCGGGGGCTATGGCTACACCTTC. Translated, it gives CASSFLLTGGYGYTF.